The 8 T cell receptor beta chains presented below share a single source sample, sequenced in a study of cytomegalovirus exposure and HLA in healthy donors. Primers included in the PCR were 60 Vbeta and 13 Jbeta primers. Sequenced by immunoSEQ multiplex PCR; TCRdb stores in-frame clones only, minus some. Among around 150,000 clones listed, roughly 77% were seen once. Sequenced input: PBMCs. The receptor set was obtained from a man aged 25 to 45 in good health and CMV-seronegative.

This clone was seen more than once but under ten times. The chain employs TRBV5-1 and TRBJ2-7; 8 nucleotides agree with TRBD1. This CDR3 has 14 amino acids. Germline V gene data show CDR1 as SGHRS and CDR2 as YFSETQ. V gave up 0 bases and J gave up 2 bases; unmatched junction bases: 1. The CDR3 loop is CASSLEQGAYEQYF. CDR3 bases: TGCGCCAGCAGCTTGGAACAGGGGGCCTACGAGCAGTACTTC. The entire variable domain, with the rest obtained from reference TRBV5-1 and TRBJ2-7, is as follows: KAGVTQTPRYLIKTRGQQVTLSCSPISGHRSVSWYQQTPGQGLQFLFEYFSETQRNKGNFPGRFSGRQFSNSRSEMNVSTLELGDSALYLCASSLEQGAYEQYFGPGTRLTVT.

In this sample, this clone turned up a few times. This chain links TRBV6-5 with TRBJ1-1, with 7 bases identical to TRBD1. The germline V gene encodes CDR1 MNHEY and CDR2 SVGAGI. The CDR3 is 13 residues long. The trim removed 5 bases at V and 4 bases at J, leaving 4 bases unmatched. The CDR3 reads CASSRDRATEAFF. DNA for the CDR3: TGTGCCAGCAGTCGCGACAGGGCCACTGAAGCTTTCTTT.

The rearrangement joins TRBV6-1 to TRBJ1-1; perhaps TRBD1 as D (5 bases). Germline values: CDR1 MNHNS, CDR2 SASEGT. This CDR3 contains 16 residues. V was pared by 3 bases and J by 1 base, with 15 bases between. In nucleotides, the CDR3 is TGTGCCAGCAGTGAGGGCCGGGCAGGGTGGAACACTGAAGCTTTCTTT. It specifies CASSEGRAGWNTEAFF.

This clone was seen just once. The rearrangement uses TRBV5-6 and TRBJ1-2; D gene uncertain. V lost 2 bases and J lost 2, with 7 bases in between. The CDR3 spans 13 residues. The germline V gene has CDR1 SGHDT and CDR2 YYEEEE. The CDR3 DNA follows: TGTGCCAGCAGCTTAATTCAAAACTATGGCTACACCTTC. Protein: CASSLIQNYGYTF. Full variable domain (remainder filled in from reference TRBV5-6 and TRBJ1-2): DAGVTQSPTHLIKTRGQQVTLRCSPKSGHDTVSWYQQALGQGPQFIFQYYEEEERQRGNFPDRFSGHQFPNYSSELNVNALLLGDSALYLCASSLIQNYGYTFGSGTRLTVV.

V and J are TRBV2 and TRBJ2-6; TRBD1 agrees at 8 bases. CDR3 length equals 14 residues. Germline-derived CDR1 and CDR2 are SNHLY and FYNNEI. J gave up 8 bases and V 8 bases, and 8 bases lay outside the gene matches. In DNA form, the CDR3 reads TGTGCCAGCTGCCGGGACAGGAGAACCAACGTCCTGACTTTC. Its protein is CASCRDRRTNVLTF. Complete variable domain (other parts from reference TRBV2 and TRBJ2-6): EPEVTQTPSHQVTQMGQEVILRCVPISNHLYFYWYRQILGQKVEFLVSFYNNEISEKSEIFDDQFSVERPDGSNFTLKIRSTKLEDSAMYFCASCRDRRTNVLTFGAGSRLTVL.

The chain links TRBV27 to TRBJ1-1; 12 bases agree with TRBD1. After removal of 4 bases from V and 5 bases from J, the junction contained 11 bases not matched to a gene. The CDR3 consists of 17 residues. Germline CDR1 reads MNHEY; CDR2 reads SMNVEV (reference sequence). The CDR3 DNA reads TGTGCCAGCAGTTCTGCCGGGACAGGGGGCGCTTCAACTGAAGCTTTCTTT. The encoded protein is CASSSAGTGGASTEAFF.

The sample holds a few counts of this clone. This sequence joins TRBV4-1 and TRBJ1-1; 7 bases line up with TRBD1. Germline lookup yields CDR1 MGHRA and CDR2 YSYEKL. The CDR3 runs to 16 residues. With 2 bases clipped from V and 1 base from J, the junction kept 7 bases outside the gene matches. CDR3 sequence: CASSQRRTGKNTEAFF. DNA for the CDR3: TGCGCCAGCAGCCAACGGAGGACAGGAAAGAACACTGAAGCTTTCTTT.

This chain links TRBV28 with TRBJ2-1; 11 bases match TRBD2. With V trimmed by 6 bases and J by 2 bases, 6 bases remained unmatched. The CDR3 is made up of 16 amino acids. Germline V gives CDR1 MDHEN, CDR2 SYDVKM. CDR3 in amino acids: CASSQLAGEPYNEQFF. DNA for the CDR3: TGTGCCAGCAGCCAACTAGCGGGAGAACCCTACAATGAGCAGTTCTTC.